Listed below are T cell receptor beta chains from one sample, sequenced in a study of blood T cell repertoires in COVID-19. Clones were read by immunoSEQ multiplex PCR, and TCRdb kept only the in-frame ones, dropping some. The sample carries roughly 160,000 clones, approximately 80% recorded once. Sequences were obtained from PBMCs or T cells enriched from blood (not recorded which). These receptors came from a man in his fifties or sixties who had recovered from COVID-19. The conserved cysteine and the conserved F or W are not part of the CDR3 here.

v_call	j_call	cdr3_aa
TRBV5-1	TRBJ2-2	ASSLRDRRDLNTGELF
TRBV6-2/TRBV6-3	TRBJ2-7	ASSLGQTFSYEQY
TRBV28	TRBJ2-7	ASSSSGQGGREQY
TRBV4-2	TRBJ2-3	ASRQRGGEDTQY
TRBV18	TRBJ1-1	ASSPTGGTEAF
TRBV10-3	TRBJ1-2	AISPTSGTDYGYT
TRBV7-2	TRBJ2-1	ASSSTGGSYNEQF
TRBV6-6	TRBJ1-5	ASSYQEDQPQH
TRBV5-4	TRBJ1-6	ASSATGNSPLH
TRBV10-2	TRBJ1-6	ASSEGRSSPLH
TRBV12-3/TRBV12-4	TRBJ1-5	ASSRGSNQPQH
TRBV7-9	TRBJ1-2	ASSLALGGLDGYT
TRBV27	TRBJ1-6	ASSSYRGYSPLH
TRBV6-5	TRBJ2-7	ASSYDRGPGEQY
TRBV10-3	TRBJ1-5	AIRDLGARQPQH
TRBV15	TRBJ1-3	ATSRDQGAGNTIY
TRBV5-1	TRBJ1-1	ASSLATGTGNTEAF
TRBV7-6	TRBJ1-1	ASSLQTGGLTEAF
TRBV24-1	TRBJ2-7	ATSELPGGEQY
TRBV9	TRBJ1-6	ASSESGTINSPLH
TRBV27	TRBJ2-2	ASSFVLANTGELF
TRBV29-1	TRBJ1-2	SGGQAYGYT
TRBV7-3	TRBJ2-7	ASSPDRAHSYEQY
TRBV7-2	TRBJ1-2	ASSFTQNYGYT
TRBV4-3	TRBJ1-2	ASSHAGGESRGYT
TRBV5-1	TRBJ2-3	ASSLALGRDTQY
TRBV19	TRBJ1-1	ASSNQGGAF
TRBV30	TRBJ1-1	AWSSHPTAI
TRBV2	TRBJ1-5	ASSISSNQPQH
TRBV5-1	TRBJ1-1	ASSLTGSEAF
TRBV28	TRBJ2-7	ASSRGLAGLYEQY
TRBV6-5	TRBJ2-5	ASSSRGITGQETQY
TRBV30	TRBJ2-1	ALTTGGTANEQF
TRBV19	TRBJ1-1	ASSIGQGFVNTEAF
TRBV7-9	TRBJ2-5	ASSLTGRKETQY
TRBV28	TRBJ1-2	ASSLEGHYGYT
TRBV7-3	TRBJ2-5	ASSPAGGEGTQY
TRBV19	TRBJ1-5	ASSIVSRDRRNQPQH
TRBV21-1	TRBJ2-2	ASSRDTAANTGELF
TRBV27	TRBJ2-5	ASSWATGVETQY
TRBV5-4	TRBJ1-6	ASSEGQAVYNSPLH
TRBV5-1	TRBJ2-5	ASAVNGDREWETQY